One and the same sample provided the 23 T cell receptor beta chains below, sequenced in a study of CD8+ T cells in alopecia areata. RNA, once extracted, was reverse transcribed into cDNA for use as the sequencing template. Sequencing used immunoSEQ multiplex PCR; TCRdb keeps in-frame clones, though not all of them. This table has 95,000 to 120,000 clones, 59% appearing once. The sequenced sample was CD8+ T cells sorted from blood. The receptor source for this set is a human donor in good health.

The V gene is TRBV5-6, the J gene TRBJ2-1; a possible D gene is TRBD1 (5 bases). Trimming removed 1 base at V and 5 bases at J, with 13 bases between. CDR1 and CDR2 from the germline V gene are SGHDT and YYEEEE. This CDR3 contains 15 residues. The CDR3 bases are TGTGCCAGCAGCTTGTGGCCCAGGGCTGACAATGAGCAGTTCTTC. This codes for CASSLWPRADNEQFF.

J is TRBJ2-5 and V is TRBV2; 10 positions agree with TRBD2. This CDR3 has 15 residues. Germline CDR1 is SNHLY and CDR2 is FYNNEI. The junction had 9 bases not matched to a gene; V was cut back by 7 bases and J by 4 bases. CDR3 residues: CASKRETSGLETQYF. As DNA, the CDR3 is TGTGCCAGCAAGAGGGAGACTAGCGGGTTAGAGACCCAGTACTTC.

There are a few counts of this clone. The chain employs TRBV13 and TRBJ2-5; D unclear. This CDR3 region has 15 residues. Germline CDR1 and CDR2: PRHDT and FYEKMQ (reference sequence). Trimming removed 0 bases from V and 1 base from J, with 9 bases in between. DNA of the CDR3: TGTGCCAGCAGCTTAGGACGGGTTCCCCAAGAGACCCAGTACTTC. Protein product: CASSLGRVPQETQYF.

The CDR3 region is CASSQDEAASGANVLTF. Here the CDR3 DNA reads TGTGCCAGCAGCCAAGATGAGGCAGCCTCTGGGGCCAACGTCCTGACTTTC. The V and J genes are TRBV4-2 and TRBJ2-6; D not resolved. This CDR3 is built from 17 residues. The V end lost 0 bases, the J end lost 0 bases, and 9 bases lay between the germline ends. Germline CDR1 and CDR2: LGHNA and YNFKEQ.

This chain links TRBV11-2 with TRBJ2-5, with TRBD2 matching over 12 bases. Germline V gives CDR1 SGHAT, CDR2 FQNNGV. CDR3 length equals 17 residues. The ends lost 3 bases at V and 2 bases at J; junction bases unmatched: 7. The CDR3 DNA sequence: TGTGCCAGCAGCTTCCTTGGGACTAGCGGGCGGCAAGAGACCCAGTACTTC. Encoded protein: CASSFLGTSGRQETQYF.

V usage is TRBV7-6 and J usage is TRBJ2-2; no reliable D call. V was clipped by 1 base and J by 4 bases, with 16 bases between them. The CDR3 sequence is 17 residues long. The germline gives CDR1 SGHVS, CDR2 FNYEAQ. CDR3 residues: CASSLGAPGRGTGELFF. The CDR3 nucleotides are TGTGCCAGCAGCTTAGGGGCCCCCGGGCGTGGCACCGGGGAGCTGTTTTTT.

A word on this clone: Other DNA sequences from this sample encode an identical CDR3 as well. The J gene is TRBJ1-4, the V gene TRBV7-9; D call uncertain. Trimming left V 1 base short and J 4 bases short, with 7 bases between. The CDR3 is 14 amino acids. Germline-derived CDR1 and CDR2 are SEHNR and FQNEAQ (reference sequence). The CDR3 loop reads CASSLGQSNEKLFF. The CDR3 DNA follows: TGTGCCAGCAGCTTAGGGCAGAGTAATGAAAAACTGTTTTTT.

V and J are TRBV5-6 and TRBJ2-2; TRBD1 agrees at 8 bases. V was pared by 2 bases and J by 4 bases, with 1 base of the junction left unmatched. The CDR3 runs to 14 residues. CDR1 and CDR2 (germline): SGHDT, YYEEEE. In nucleotides, the CDR3 is TGTGCCAGCAGCTTTGGACAGGGCACCGGGGAGCTGTTTTTT. Translating it yields CASSFGQGTGELFF.

The J gene is TRBJ2-5, the V gene TRBV5-6; D is undetermined. V dropped 2 bases and J dropped 5 bases, with 10 bases sitting between them. The CDR3 covers 13 residues. Per the germline V gene, CDR1 is SGHDT and CDR2 is YYEEEE. CDR3 loop: CASSLWWRETQYF. The CDR3 DNA reads TGTGCCAGCAGCTTATGGTGGCGGGAGACCCAGTACTTC.

Points on this clone: Sequence at one end of the junction differs from germline and may be a read error. This chain joins TRBV6-6 and TRBJ1-1, with 7 bases aligning to TRBD1. The CDR3 consists of 14 residues. The germline V gene encodes CDR1 MNHNY and CDR2 SVGAGI (reference sequence). The CDR3 region has the DNA TGTGCCAGCAGCGGATCAGGGGGGTACACCGAAGCTTTCTTT. This encodes CASSGSGGYTEAFF.

The rearrangement joins TRBV4-3 to TRBJ2-3; D is perhaps TRBD1 or TRBD2 (5 bases each). The CDR3 has 14 amino acids. Germline lookup yields CDR1 LGHNA and CDR2 YSLEER. Trimming stripped 2 bases from V and 9 bases from J, with 15 bases between. For the CDR3, the DNA is TGCGCCAGCAGCCAAAATTTTTGGGACGGGACGCAGTATTTT. Protein: CASSQNFWDGTQYF.

V is TRBV5-4 and J is TRBJ1-3, with D unclear. The ends were cut back, 4 bases at V and 2 bases at J, with 7 bases in the middle. The CDR3 runs to 13 residues. Germline CDR1 SGHNT, CDR2 YYREEE (reference sequence). For the CDR3, the DNA is TGTGCCAGCAGCCCCCCGACTGGAAACACCATATATTTT. This gives the protein CASSPPTGNTIYF.

This clone turned up a few times. The V and J genes are TRBV23-1 and TRBJ1-4; 7 bases agree with TRBD1. TRBV23-1 is identified as an open reading frame with a role that is uncertain. The V gene end was trimmed by 2 bases and the J gene end by 8 bases; junction bases not matched to a gene: 11. The CDR3 sequence is 16 residues long. Here the CDR3 reads CASSQTEGTAIEKLFF. The CDR3 DNA reads as TGCGCCAGCAGTCAAACGGAGGGGACAGCAATAGAAAAACTGTTTTTT.

J is TRBJ2-5 and V is TRBV28; TRBD2 is a possible D gene (5 bases). Germline CDR1 MDHEN, CDR2 SYDVKM. The CDR3 has 17 amino acids. With 3 bases removed from V and 0 bases from J, the gap between germline ends came to 17 bases. The CDR3 coding sequence is TGTGCCAGCAGTTTTACTCGGAGGCTTGTCAACCAAGAGACCCAGTACTTC. Its translation: CASSFTRRLVNQETQYF.

In this sample, this clone turned up a few times. The chain links TRBV2 to TRBJ1-2; no definite D call. V was shortened by 6 bases and J by 8 bases, with 7 bases between the two germline ends. The CDR3 is 10 amino acids. Looked up from germline, CDR1 is SNHLY and CDR2 is FYNNEI. CDR3 loop: CASRGIGYTF. In DNA, the CDR3 is TGTGCCAGCAGGGGAATCGGCTACACCTTC.

This rearrangement joins TRBV27 to TRBJ2-5; a weak D match, TRBD2 (5 bases). The V gene lost 6 bases and the J gene lost 4 bases, with 18 bases spanning the gap. Germline loops: CDR1 MNHEY, CDR2 SMNVEV (reference sequence). There are 15 residues in the CDR3. This chain's CDR3 is CASSSFAGAVETQYF. The DNA for the CDR3 is TGTGCCAGCAGCTCCTTCGCGGGCGCGGTAGAGACCCAGTACTTC.

The chain is built from TRBV15 and TRBJ2-7, with D unresolved. The germline V gene encodes CDR1 LNHNV and CDR2 YYDKDF (reference sequence). The V end lost 0 bases, the J end lost 3 bases, and 3 bases lay between the germline ends. The CDR3 spans 12 residues. The CDR3 DNA reads TGTGCCACCAGCAGAGACAGCTACGAGCAGTACTTC. Its protein is CATSRDSYEQYF.

Concerning this clone itself: The same CDR3 arises from other DNA sequences in this sample as well. The rearrangement joins TRBV5-6 to TRBJ1-2; D not resolved. The V end was cut by 2 bases, the J end by 2 bases, with 7 bases between. Germline V gene lookup returns CDR1 SGHDT and CDR2 YYEEEE. The CDR3 extends over 13 amino acids. The CDR3 bases are TGTGCCAGCAGCTTAGGCCGGAACTATGGCTACACCTTC. Translated, it gives CASSLGRNYGYTF. Full variable domain (remainder filled in from reference TRBV5-6 and TRBJ1-2): DAGVTQSPTHLIKTRGQQVTLRCSPKSGHDTVSWYQQALGQGPQFIFQYYEEEERQRGNFPDRFSGHQFPNYSSELNVNALLLGDSALYLCASSLGRNYGYTFGSGTRLTVV.

The chain carries TRBV5-1 and TRBJ1-1; no reliable D call. Germline V lookup: CDR1 SGHRS, CDR2 YFSETQ. Trimming removed 1 base at V and 1 base at J, with 8 bases between. This CDR3 comprises 14 residues. CDR3 protein: CASSLLVENTEAFF. The DNA for the CDR3 is TGCGCCAGCAGCTTGTTGGTCGAGAACACTGAAGCTTTCTTT. Full variable domain (remainder filled in from reference TRBV5-1 and TRBJ1-1): KAGVTQTPRYLIKTRGQQVTLSCSPISGHRSVSWYQQTPGQGLQFLFEYFSETQRNKGNFPGRFSGRQFSNSRSEMNVSTLELGDSALYLCASSLLVENTEAFFGQGTRLTVV.

The genes are TRBV27 and TRBJ2-3; 13 positions agree with TRBD2. CDR3 size: 17 residues. CDR1 MNHEY and CDR2 SMNVEV come from the germline V gene (reference sequence). The V segment lost 5 bases and the J segment 5 bases; nucleotides outside the gene matches: 10. As DNA, the CDR3 is TGTGCCAGCAGTCTCGGACTAGCGGGGGCGGTGCTAGATACGCAGTATTTT. Translation gives CASSLGLAGAVLDTQYF.

This chain connects TRBV29-1 to TRBJ1-6, with a tentative D call TRBD1 (5 bases). The germline V and J ends were trimmed by 4 bases and 9 bases, with 13 bases remaining between them. The CDR3 covers 13 residues. Germline CDR1 is SQVTM and CDR2 is ANQGSEA. The CDR3 region has the DNA TGCAGCGTTGGTCGCGGGGGGGGTTCACCCCTCCACTTT. Amino acids: CSVGRGGGSPLHF.

The J gene is TRBJ2-2, the V gene TRBV7-9, with 7 bases aligning to TRBD2. The CDR3 length is 16 residues. The J segment lost 3 bases and the V segment lost 5 bases, leaving 9 bases of the junction unmatched. Germline V gene data show CDR1 as SEHNR and CDR2 as FQNEAQ (reference sequence). In DNA, the CDR3 is TGTGCCAGCAGCCTTGCTAGCGGTACTCACACCGGGGAGCTGTTTTTT. Its translation: CASSLASGTHTGELFF.

In this sample, this clone turned up many times. The rearrangement links TRBV4-1 to TRBJ1-5; D is undetermined. This CDR3 is built from 15 residues. Germline assignment: CDR1 MGHRA and CDR2 YSYEKL. V dropped 1 base and J dropped 6 bases, with 13 bases sitting between them. DNA for the CDR3: TGCGCCAGCAGCCAAGCTGAGGGAGAGAGTCAGCCCCAGCATTTT. As protein: CASSQAEGESQPQHF.